The 27 T cell receptor beta chains below were found in one sample sequenced in a study of PD-1 blockade in classical Hodgkin lymphoma. Every patient experienced relapse after autologous stem cell transplantation, and brentuximab vedotin exposure varied. Researchers pulled CD8+ T cells out of thawed PBMCs using magnetic negative selection. Data came from immunoSEQ multiplex PCR; TCRdb stores just in-frame clones and leaves some out. The repertoire holds 10,000 to 15,000 clones, with more than 60% as singletons. The starting material was CD8+ T cells from blood, obtained at baseline. The receptor source for this set is a human donor with classical Hodgkin lymphoma.

The chain is built from TRBV29-1 and TRBJ1-1; D gene unclear. The germline gives CDR1 SQVTM, CDR2 ANQGSEA. CDR3 length: 10 amino acids. Trimming left V 4 bases short and J 4 bases short, with 4 bases between. The CDR3 DNA sequence: TGCAGCGTTGTTGGCACTGAAGCTTTCTTT. Translating gives CSVVGTEAFF.

The chain combines TRBV19 with TRBJ1-5; weak D call: TRBD1 (6 bases). CDR1 is LNHDA, CDR2 SQIVND, per germline (reference sequence). The CDR3 runs to 15 residues. The V end lost 6 bases, the J end lost 0 bases, and 12 bases lay between the germline ends. In DNA form, the CDR3 reads TGTGCCAGTAGCCAAGACAGGCTTAGCAATCAGCCCCAGCATTTT. It yields the protein CASSQDRLSNQPQHF.

The V call is TRBV9, the J call TRBJ1-3; D is undetermined. The CDR3 spans 15 residues. The germline CDR1 and CDR2 sequences are SGDLS and YYNGEE. V was pared by 1 base and J by 4 bases, with 12 bases between. In DNA, the CDR3 is TGTGCCAGCAGCGTAAGTGCGGCTGGAGGAAACACCATATATTTT. It yields the protein CASSVSAAGGNTIYF. The variable domain in full, with the rest retrieved from reference TRBV9 and TRBJ1-3, is DSGVTQTPKHLITATGQRVTLRCSPRSGDLSVYWYQQSLDQGLQFLIQYYNGEERAKGNILERFSAQQFPDLHSELNLSSLELGDSALYFCASSVSAAGGNTIYFGEGSWLTVV.

This clone was counted between two and nine times. The chain is built from TRBV7-2 and TRBJ1-5; tentative D call: TRBD1 (6 bases). The germline V gene has CDR1 SGHTA and CDR2 FQGNSA. The CDR3 spans 15 residues. The V gene lost 4 bases and the J gene lost 4 bases, with 14 bases spanning the gap. CDR3 in amino acids: CASSSWTEINQPQHF. DNA of the CDR3: TGTGCCAGCAGCTCATGGACAGAGATAAATCAGCCCCAGCATTTT.

V and J are TRBV9 and TRBJ2-1; 11 positions agree with TRBD2. V shed 3 bases and J 4 bases; nucleotides not matched to a gene: 6. CDR1 SGDLS and CDR2 YYNGEE come from the germline V gene. This CDR3 has 16 amino acids. CDR3 nucleotides: TGTGCCAGCAGCGGAACACTAGCGGGAGATTACAATGAGCAGTTCTTC. Protein: CASSGTLAGDYNEQFF.

The chain uses TRBV10-3 and TRBJ2-7, with 7 bases that match TRBD2. CDR1 is ENHRY and CDR2 is SYGVKD in the germline V gene. V gave up 3 bases and J gave up 0 bases; unmatched junction bases: 2. The CDR3 spans 14 residues. The CDR3, as DNA: TGTGCCATCAGTGAAGCGGGGAACTCCTACGAGCAGTACTTC. Its translation is CAISEAGNSYEQYF.

This clone appeared a single time. The CDR3 spells CASSFSPSYEQYF. The CDR3, as DNA: TGTGCCAGCAGCTTTAGCCCTTCCTACGAGCAGTACTTC. V usage is TRBV7-2 and J usage is TRBJ2-7; D unclear. The V end lost 3 bases, the J end lost 1 base, and 7 bases lay between the germline ends. CDR1 is SGHTA, CDR2 FQGNSA, per germline. CDR3 length: 13 residues.

The chain is built from TRBV7-2 and TRBJ1-1; no reliable D call. The germline V and J ends were trimmed by 4 bases and 10 bases, with 16 bases remaining between them. The CDR3 consists of 13 residues. Germline CDR1 is SGHTA and CDR2 is FQGNSA. CDR3: CASSSQWNRGAFF. Written as DNA, the CDR3 is TGTGCCAGCAGCTCACAGTGGAATCGGGGAGCTTTCTTT.

The V call is TRBV13, the J call TRBJ2-3; TRBD2 matches 7 bases. Per germline, CDR1 PRHDT and CDR2 FYEKMQ (reference sequence). The V and J ends lost 2 bases and 2 bases, in that order; junction bases with no gene match: 7. The CDR3 consists of 16 residues. The CDR3 spells CASSLISLADTDTQYF. CDR3 nucleotide sequence: TGTGCCAGCAGCTTAATTAGCCTAGCGGACACAGATACGCAGTATTTT.

This chain joins TRBV6-5 and TRBJ2-5; D perhaps matches TRBD2 (5 bases). Germline V gene lookup returns CDR1 MNHEY and CDR2 SVGAGI. The CDR3 is 14 residues long. V lost 4 bases and J 5 bases, leaving 14 bases between the germline ends. CDR3 in amino acids: CASSFGERRETQYF. Here the CDR3 DNA reads TGTGCCAGCAGTTTCGGGGAGCGTAGGGAGACCCAGTACTTC.

The genes are TRBV14 and TRBJ2-5; TRBD1 matches at 8 bases. Germline CDR1 SGHDN, CDR2 FVKESK. This CDR3 comprises 13 residues. Unmatched junction bases numbered 6, after V lost 1 base and J lost 11 bases. This chain's CDR3 is CASSQGQGIEQYF. For the CDR3, the DNA is TGTGCCAGCAGCCAAGGACAGGGGATAGAGCAGTACTTC.

The J gene is TRBJ2-5, the V gene TRBV2; 7 nucleotides align to TRBD2. CDR3 length: 14 amino acids. The ends lost 4 bases at V and 5 bases at J; junction bases unmatched: 7. Germline CDR1 reads SNHLY; CDR2 reads FYNNEI. The CDR3 sequence: CASSAWGGRETQYF. In DNA form, the CDR3 reads TGTGCCAGCAGTGCGTGGGGGGGACGGGAGACCCAGTACTTC. Full variable domain (rest looked up from reference TRBV2 and TRBJ2-5): EPEVTQTPSHQVTQMGQEVILRCVPISNHLYFYWYRQILGQKVEFLVSFYNNEISEKSEIFDDQFSVERPDGSNFTLKIRSTKLEDSAMYFCASSAWGGRETQYFGPGTRLLVL.

This clone was seen a single time. The chain recombines TRBV4-1 with TRBJ2-7; no clear D. CDR3 length equals 12 residues. The germline V gene has CDR1 MGHRA and CDR2 YSYEKL. V lost 0 bases, J lost 1 base, and 1 base lay in between. The CDR3, as DNA: TGCGCCAGCAGCCAAGATTCCTACGAGCAGTACTTC. Residues: CASSQDSYEQYF.

The chain uses TRBV7-4 and TRBJ2-3; D is possibly TRBD1 (5 bases). Trimming removed 2 bases from V and 1 base from J, with 13 bases in between. Looked up from germline, CDR1 is SGHVT and CDR2 is SQSDAQ. The CDR3 loop spans 16 amino acids. The CDR3 DNA reads TGTGCCAGCAGCTTAAGAAGACAGACTTGCACAGATACGCAGTATTTT. It translates to CASSLRRQTCTDTQYF. Looking up the rest from reference TRBV7-4 and TRBJ2-3 gives the full variable domain: GAGVSQSPRYKVAKRGRDVALRCDSISGHVTLYWYRQTLGQGSEVLTYSQSDAQRDKSGRPSGRFSAERPERSVSTLKIQRTEQGDSAVYLCASSLRRQTCTDTQYFGPGTRLTVL.

This chain joins TRBV27 and TRBJ1-1, with D unclear. Germline V gene lookup returns CDR1 MNHEY and CDR2 SMNVEV (reference sequence). The CDR3 consists of 13 residues. V lost 0 bases to trimming and J lost 7 bases, with 9 bases between them. The CDR3 coding sequence is TGTGCCAGCAGTTTATCGGGGATCGATGAAGCTTTCTTT. It specifies CASSLSGIDEAFF.

The V call is TRBV10-2, the J call TRBJ2-5; D is ambiguous. Germline CDR1 is WSHSY and CDR2 is SAAADI. V lost 2 bases to trimming and J lost 6 bases, with 10 bases between them. This CDR3 comprises 13 residues. The CDR3 loop reads CASSEVNEKTQYF. The DNA of the CDR3 is TGCGCCAGCAGTGAGGTCAACGAGAAGACCCAGTACTTC.

The CDR3 region is CASSLTQARGYTF. The CDR3 coding sequence is TGTGCCAGCAGCTTGACACAAGCGAGGGGCTACACCTTC. The gene calls are TRBV5-8 and TRBJ1-2, with D unresolved. The V end lost 1 base, the J end lost 8 bases, and 12 bases lay between the germline ends. The CDR3 is made up of 13 amino acids. From germline, CDR1 is SGHTS and CDR2 YDEGEE.

This clone has more than one count but fewer than ten. The chain carries TRBV4-2 and TRBJ1-6, with a weak D call TRBD1 (5 bases). V dropped 1 base and J dropped 3 bases, with 13 bases sitting between them. This CDR3 region has 17 residues. In germline, CDR1 is LGHNA, CDR2 YNFKEQ. The CDR3, as DNA: TGTGCCAGCAGCCAAGCCCCCATGACAGTCTATAATTCACCCCTCCACTTT. As protein: CASSQAPMTVYNSPLHF.

This clone was seen more than once but under ten times. The genes are TRBV28 and TRBJ2-1, with 8 nucleotides matching TRBD2. The CDR3 has 13 residues. Germline CDR1 is MDHEN and CDR2 is SYDVKM. With V trimmed by 8 bases and J by 4 bases, 4 bases remained unmatched. CDR3 nucleotides: TGTGCCAGCGTAGCGGGGTGGTACAATGAGCAGTTCTTC. Encoded protein: CASVAGWYNEQFF.

The chain employs TRBV19 and TRBJ1-1; TRBD1 might be the D (6 bases). V shed 3 bases and J shed 3 bases, with 23 bases lying between them. Germline loops: CDR1 LNHDA, CDR2 SQIVND (reference sequence). The CDR3 covers 18 residues. The CDR3 region is CASSIPGQLDPVDTEAFF. CDR3 in DNA: TGTGCCAGTAGTATCCCTGGACAGCTTGATCCGGTGGACACTGAAGCTTTCTTT.

The chain employs TRBV19 and TRBJ1-4; 11 positions match TRBD1. Germline values: CDR1 LNHDA, CDR2 SQIVND (reference sequence). The CDR3 spans 15 residues. Losses at the gene ends were 4 bases for V and 8 bases for J; bases not matched to a gene: 6. Written as DNA, the CDR3 is TGTGCCAGTAGTACCGGACAGGGGGCGGTGGAAAAACTGTTTTTT. This codes for CASSTGQGAVEKLFF. Together with reference TRBV19 and TRBJ1-4, the CDR3 gives the full variable domain: DGGITQSPKYLFRKEGQNVTLSCEQNLNHDAMYWYRQDPGQGLRLIYYSQIVNDFQKGDIAEGYSVSREKKESFPLTVTSAQKNPTAFYLCASSTGQGAVEKLFFGSGTQLSVL.

The chain recombines TRBV7-6 with TRBJ2-7; D may be TRBD2 (6 bases). Per the germline V gene, CDR1 is SGHVS and CDR2 is FNYEAQ. The CDR3 loop spans 13 amino acids. The V gene lost 5 bases and the J gene lost 5 bases, with 13 bases spanning the gap. The CDR3 DNA is TGTGCCAGCAGCCCACGTGGCGGGAACGAGCAGTACTTC. It codes for CASSPRGGNEQYF.

The genes are TRBV7-2 and TRBJ2-5, with D perhaps being TRBD1 or TRBD2 (6 bases each). The CDR3 covers 14 residues. Trimming shortened V by 2 bases and J by 5 bases, and 12 bases separated the two germline ends. CDR1 SGHTA and CDR2 FQGNSA come from the germline V gene. The CDR3 is CASSLFPGAETQYF. CDR3 DNA sequence: TGTGCCAGCAGCTTATTCCCGGGGGCGGAGACCCAGTACTTC.

This clone is labeled as large. This chain joins TRBV5-1 and TRBJ1-5, with TRBD1 as a possible D gene (5 bases). The CDR3 length is 14 residues. V shed 0 bases and J shed 4 bases, with 8 bases lying between them. Germline V gene sequence: CDR1 SGHRS, CDR2 YFSETQ. The CDR3 nucleotides are TGCGCCAGCAGCTTGGTTGGGGGAAATCAGCCCCAGCATTTT. This sequence encodes CASSLVGGNQPQHF.

The chain links TRBV29-1 to TRBJ2-7; TRBD1 agrees at 7 bases. The germline CDR1 and CDR2 sequences are SQVTM and ANQGSEA. CDR3 length: 13 amino acids. The junction had 5 bases not matched to a gene; V was cut back by 4 bases and J by 2 bases. The CDR3 sequence: CSVVLGGPYEQYF. The DNA for the CDR3 is TGCAGCGTTGTTTTAGGGGGCCCCTACGAGCAGTACTTC.

The chain links TRBV9 to TRBJ2-3; D remains unclear. Trimming removed 0 bases at V and 6 bases at J, with 8 bases between. This CDR3 spans 13 amino acids. CDR1 is SGDLS, CDR2 YYNGEE, per germline. The CDR3 DNA reads TGTGCCAGCAGCGTAGGGGGTTGGGATACGCAGTATTTT. Its protein product is CASSVGGWDTQYF.

This clone is labeled medium-sized (0.01 to 0.1%). This chain connects TRBV28 to TRBJ1-1; D might be TRBD1 (5 bases). Deletions cut 7 bases from V and 5 bases from J, with 14 bases between. The CDR3 extends over 13 amino acids. CDR1 and CDR2 from the germline V gene are MDHEN and SYDVKM. The CDR3 region is CASIPGRWTEAFF. CDR3 coding DNA: TGTGCCAGCATCCCGGGACGATGGACTGAAGCTTTCTTT.